This T cell receptor beta chain was observed in a study of T cell responses to AZD1222 COVID-19 vaccine. Sequencing was performed with immunoSEQ multiplex PCR; in TCRdb, only in-frame clones are kept and a portion is missing. This sample has 250,000 to 300,000 clones; 94% occur once, and the top ten carry roughly 0.5%. Germline V gene data show CDR1 as MDHEN and CDR2 as SYDVKM. With 7 bases clipped from V and 4 bases from J, the junction kept 11 bases outside the gene matches. This CDR3 has 16 residues. Notes on this clone: What it binds is unknown.

Study-level findings and limits: It should be noted that donors were predominantly white British and more often female, and clonal diversity was possibly underestimated. Only a handful of AZD1222 recipients, six or seven in all, had baseline seropositivity. No repertoire was sampled before or during the peak T cell response, only after it.

The receptor was derived from an adult who received the AZD1222 COVID-19 vaccine. V usage is TRBV28 and J usage is TRBJ1-3, with TRBD1 identical over 9 bases. This sample comprised peripheral blood, obtained 28 days after the second AZD1222 dose. CDR3 coding DNA: TGTGCCAGCACCGCGCTGGGGACAGGGCACGGAAACACCATATATTTT. Encoded protein: CASTALGTGHGNTIYF.